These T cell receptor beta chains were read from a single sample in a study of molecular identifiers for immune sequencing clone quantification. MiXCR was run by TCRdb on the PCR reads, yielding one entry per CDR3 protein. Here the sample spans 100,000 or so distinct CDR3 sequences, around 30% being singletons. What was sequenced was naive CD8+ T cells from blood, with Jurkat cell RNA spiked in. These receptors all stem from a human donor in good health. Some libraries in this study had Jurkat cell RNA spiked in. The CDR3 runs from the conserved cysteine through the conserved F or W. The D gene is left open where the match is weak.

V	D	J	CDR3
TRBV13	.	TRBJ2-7	CASSPRIGSYEQYF
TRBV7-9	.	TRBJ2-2	CASSSLKGELFF
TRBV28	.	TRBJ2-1	CASSFEARSYNEQFF
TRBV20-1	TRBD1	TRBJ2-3	CSATVTGGMADTQYF
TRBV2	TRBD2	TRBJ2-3	CASSERLAASTETQYF
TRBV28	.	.	CASSLWPARIDTQHF
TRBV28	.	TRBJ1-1	CASSLEQGFWTEAFF
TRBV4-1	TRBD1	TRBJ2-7	CASSQLSTGGYEQYF
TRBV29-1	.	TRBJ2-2	CSVEEGRSGELFF
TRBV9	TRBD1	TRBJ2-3	CASSSWTGAHTDTQYF
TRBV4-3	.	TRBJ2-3	CASSQVRGTNTQYF
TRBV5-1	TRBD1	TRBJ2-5	CASSLTGGWETQYF
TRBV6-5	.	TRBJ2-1	CASSHGLPANEQFF
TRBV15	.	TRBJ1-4	CATSRMGDEKLFF
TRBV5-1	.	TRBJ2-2	CASSFTGELFF
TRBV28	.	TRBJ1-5	CASSLYGGAGQPQHF
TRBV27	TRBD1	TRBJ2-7	CASSRGRAYEQYF
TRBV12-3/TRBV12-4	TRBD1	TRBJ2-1	CASSPGGTPNNEQSF
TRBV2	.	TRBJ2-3	CASSESRVTDTQYF
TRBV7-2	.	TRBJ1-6	CASSLLGRSSYNSPLHF
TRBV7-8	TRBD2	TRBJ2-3	CASSLLAGGTDTQYF
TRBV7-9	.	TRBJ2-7	CACSRLPNYEQYF
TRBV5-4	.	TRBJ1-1	CASSFGTEAFF
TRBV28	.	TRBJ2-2	CASSFWQNTGELFF
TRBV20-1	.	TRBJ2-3	CSASHPGLTPTDTQYF
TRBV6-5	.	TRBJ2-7	CASSYSPPYEQYF
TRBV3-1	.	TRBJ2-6	CASSSGLLISGANVLTF
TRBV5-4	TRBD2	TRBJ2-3	CASSLSGIPDTQYF
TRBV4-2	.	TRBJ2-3	CASSHSTDTQYF
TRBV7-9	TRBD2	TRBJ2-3	CASSKTSGSKEDTQYF
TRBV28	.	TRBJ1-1	CALRWGVTEAFF
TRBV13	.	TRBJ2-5	CASSLGWKETQYF
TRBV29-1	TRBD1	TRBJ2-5	CSVSRDRPETQYF
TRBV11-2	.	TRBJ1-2	CASSPDGYNGYTF
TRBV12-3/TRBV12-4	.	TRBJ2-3	CASSGAGGDTQYF
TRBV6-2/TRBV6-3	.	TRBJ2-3	CASSLTTDTQYF
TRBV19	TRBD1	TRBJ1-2	CATRTGTYYGYTF
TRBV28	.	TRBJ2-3	CASSPRLENADTQNF
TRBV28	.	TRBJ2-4	CASSFPDKFKNILYF
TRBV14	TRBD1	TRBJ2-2	CASSTTGAGELFF
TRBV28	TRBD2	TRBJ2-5	CASSLSPRESQETQYF
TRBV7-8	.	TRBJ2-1	CASSLRNEQFF
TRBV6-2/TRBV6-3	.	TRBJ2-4	CASSPTAAKAKNIQYF
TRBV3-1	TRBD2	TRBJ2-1	CASSHDNRLAAYNEQFF
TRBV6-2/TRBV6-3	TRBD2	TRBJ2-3	CASASGSLGDTQYF
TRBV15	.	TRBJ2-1	CATSRGGLHNEQFF
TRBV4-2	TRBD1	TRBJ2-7	CASSHTGGTEQYF
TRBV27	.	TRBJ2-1	CASSQGNAYNEQFF
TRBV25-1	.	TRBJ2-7	CASSVNSYEQYF
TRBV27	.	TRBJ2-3	CASSLLIGQDTQYF
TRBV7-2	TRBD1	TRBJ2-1	CASSLTGNNEQLF
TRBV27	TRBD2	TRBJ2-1	CASSYSSGSFEQFF
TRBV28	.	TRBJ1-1	CASSLGRTGMNTEAFF
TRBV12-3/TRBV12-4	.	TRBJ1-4	CASSPGREKLFF
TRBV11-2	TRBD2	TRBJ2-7	CASSPGTSRSYEQYF
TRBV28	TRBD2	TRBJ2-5	CASSLRGAQETQYF
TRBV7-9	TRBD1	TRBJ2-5	CASSLGQGLQETQYF
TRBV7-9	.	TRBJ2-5	CASSNQNQETQYF
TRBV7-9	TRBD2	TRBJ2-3	CASSFLTSGSQDTQYF